This T cell receptor (beta chain) stems from a study of OX40 agonist ivuxolimab in advanced cancers. Whole-study results and caveats: CD4+ T cells averaged fewer expanded clones than CD8+ T cells.

Germline lookup yields CDR1 MNHNY and CDR2 SVGAGI (reference sequence). This CDR3 has 16 residues. For this clone: Its antigen remains unknown.

Clones were read by immunoSEQ multiplex PCR, and TCRdb kept only the in-frame ones, dropping some. This table holds tens of thousands of clones, 86% found once. The source material was CD4+ or CD8+ T cells sorted from blood, sampled in a trial of the OX40 agonist ivuxolimab. This chain links TRBV6-6 with TRBJ1-1, with D perhaps matching TRBD1 (6 bases). The TCR originated in an adult with an advanced solid tumor such as melanoma, head and neck, liver or kidney cancer. For the CDR3, the DNA is TGTGCGATAACCGGAGGGGGGGCGGTCGGGCACACTGAAGCTTTCTTT. Amino acid sequence: CAITGGGAVGHTEAFF.